These 17 T cell receptor beta chains were all obtained from the same sample, sequenced in a study of regulatory T cells in long-lasting Graves disease. CDR3 regions were amplified by Arm-PCR using iRepertoire HTBI primers to build TCR beta libraries. Using its own MiXCR run on the multiplex PCR reads, TCRdb lists one record per CDR3 protein. The table includes 200,000 to 250,000 distinct CDR3 sequences, approximately 20% detected once. As for time point: newly diagnosed GD, antithyroid drugs for less than 3 months. Generation of the TCR library employed RNA extracted from PBMCs. The sequencing used peripheral blood mononuclear cells (PBMCs), collected at new diagnosis, from a patient treated with antithyroid drugs. These receptors all stem from a female donor with Graves disease.

This clonotype was found many times. In nucleotides, the CDR3 is TGTGCCAGCAGTTTATCCCCGACTAGCGGAGATACGCAGTATTTT. It encodes CASSLSPTSGDTQYF. V is TRBV27 and J is TRBJ2-3, with 9 bases that match TRBD2. The length of the CDR3 is 15 residues. The V segment lost 0 bases and the J segment 5 bases; nucleotides outside the gene matches: 3. From germline, CDR1 is MNHEY and CDR2 SMNVEV (reference sequence).

The J gene is TRBJ2-7, the V gene TRBV7-9; 16 nucleotides align to TRBD2. This CDR3 comprises 19 residues. From germline, CDR1 is SEHNR and CDR2 FQNEAQ (reference sequence). The trim removed 2 bases at V and 6 bases at J, leaving 13 bases unmatched. CDR3 in amino acids: CASSLPLGLAGGPWGEQYF. CDR3 bases: TGTGCCAGCAGCTTACCCCTGGGACTAGCGGGAGGGCCCTGGGGCGAGCAGTACTTC.

At least ten counts were recorded for this clonotype. The chain couples TRBV10-3 to TRBJ1-2; D is unclear. The germline V and J ends were trimmed by 0 bases and 5 bases, with 10 bases remaining between them. Germline V CDR1 and CDR2: ENHRY, SYGVKD. The CDR3 is made up of 14 amino acids. Here the CDR3 reads CAISESPHRYGYTF. In nucleotides, the CDR3 is TGTGCCATCAGTGAGTCCCCCCATAGGTATGGCTACACCTTC.

This clonotype was seen at least ten times. This chain joins TRBV5-1 and TRBJ2-5; weak D call: TRBD1 (5 bases). This CDR3 is 15 amino acids long. Per the germline V gene, CDR1 is SGHRS and CDR2 is YFSETQ. V was trimmed by 2 bases and J by 0 bases, leaving 11 bases between them. CDR3 loop: CASSLTGSNQETQYF. The CDR3 bases are TGCGCCAGCAGCTTAACAGGCAGCAACCAAGAGACCCAGTACTTC.

There are many counts of this clonotype. The junction differs from germline at one of its ends, possibly a read error. The chain joins TRBV10-2 to TRBJ2-2, with D hard to call. Germline V CDR1 and CDR2: WSHSY, SAAADI. The CDR3 totals 13 residues. This CDR3 reads CASSSLNTGELFF. CDR3 DNA sequence: TGTGCCAGCAGTTCTCTAAACACCGGGGAGCTGTTTTTT.

This clonotype was seen ten or more times. V is TRBV6-1 and J is TRBJ2-7, with a possible D match to TRBD1 (8 bases). Per germline, CDR1 MNHNS and CDR2 SASEGT. The germline V and J ends were trimmed by 8 bases and 3 bases, with 14 bases remaining between them. The CDR3 covers 13 residues. The CDR3 DNA is TGTGCCAGCCGCACAGGGGGGGACTACGAGCAGTACTTC. Translation gives CASRTGGDYEQYF.

The chain joins TRBV2 to TRBJ2-3, with D perhaps matching TRBD1 (5 bases). The CDR3 extends over 16 amino acids. V was clipped by 5 bases and J by 0 bases, with 15 bases between them. CDR1 is SNHLY and CDR2 is FYNNEI in the germline V gene. CDR3 protein: CASSLEGARSTDTQYF. CDR3 sequence (DNA): TGTGCCAGCAGTCTCGAAGGGGCTAGGAGCACAGATACGCAGTATTTT.

This clonotype was observed many times. The chain employs TRBV30 and TRBJ1-5, with TRBD1 matching 7 bases. The V and J ends lost 1 base and 7 bases, in that order; junction bases with no gene match: 4. The CDR3 loop spans 13 amino acids. The V gene's germline CDR1 is GTSNPN and CDR2 SVGIG (reference sequence). The CDR3 protein is CAWSGQGFQPQHF. In nucleotides, the CDR3 is TGTGCCTGGAGTGGACAGGGTTTCCAGCCCCAGCATTTT.

This clonotype was seen many times. The rearrangement joins TRBV2 to TRBJ1-5; tentatively, D is TRBD1 (6 bases). Germline lookup yields CDR1 SNHLY and CDR2 FYNNEI. CDR3 length: 15 residues. Between the trimmed V and J ends, which lost 4 bases and 4 bases, there was a span of 14 bases. As DNA, the CDR3 is TGTGCCAGCAGTGCGGCGTCAGGGGTAAATCAGCCCCAGCATTTT. Its translation: CASSAASGVNQPQHF.

With regard to this clonotype: One junction end does not reproduce the germline sequence, and a read error may be involved. The chain carries TRBV7-2 and TRBJ2-7; D is unclear. The CDR3 is 13 residues long. Germline V gene data show CDR1 as SGHTA and CDR2 as FQGNSA. The CDR3: CVSSLASEYEQYF. Here the CDR3 DNA reads TGTGTCAGCAGCTTAGCATCAGAATACGAGCAGTACTTC.

The sample holds many counts of this clonotype. V gene TRBV11-2 combines with J gene TRBJ2-5, with TRBD2 matching over 9 bases. The trim removed 6 bases at V and 5 bases at J, leaving 10 bases unmatched. Germline loops: CDR1 SGHAT, CDR2 FQNNGV. The CDR3 consists of 15 residues. This CDR3 reads CASSSGGLALETQYF. Here the CDR3 DNA reads TGTGCCAGCAGTTCTGGGGGACTAGCACTGGAGACCCAGTACTTC.

This clonotype came up many times. V usage is TRBV7-2 and J usage is TRBJ2-5, with D possibly matching TRBD2 (5 bases). The CDR3 runs to 15 residues. In germline, CDR1 is SGHTA, CDR2 FQGNSA. V gave up 2 bases and J gave up 0 bases, with 10 bases separating them. The CDR3: CASSLLAKYQETQYF. For the CDR3, the DNA is TGTGCCAGCAGCTTACTAGCAAAATACCAAGAGACCCAGTACTTC.

This clonotype was counted ten times or more. The chain uses TRBV2 and TRBJ1-2; the D gene is possibly TRBD1 (6 bases). CDR3 length equals 13 residues. V was shortened by 3 bases and J by 6 bases, with 11 bases between the two germline ends. CDR1 SNHLY and CDR2 FYNNEI come from the germline V gene. In DNA form, the CDR3 reads TGTGCCAGCAGTGATGTGGGGGCGGATGGCTACACCTTC. The encoded protein is CASSDVGADGYTF.

CDR3 coding DNA: TGCGCCAGCAGCCAATTGACTAGCGGCCGTAAAGAGACCCAGTACTTC. Translation: CASSQLTSGRKETQYF. The V gene is TRBV4-1, the J gene TRBJ2-5, with 9 bases matching TRBD2. The CDR3 consists of 16 residues. Trimming at V came to 2 bases and at J to 3 bases, leaving 7 bases not matched to a gene. Germline CDR1 and CDR2: MGHRA and YSYEKL.

The sample holds many counts of this clonotype. The chain uses TRBV19 and TRBJ1-1; D is possibly TRBD1 (6 bases). The CDR3 consists of 11 residues. Germline CDR1 reads LNHDA; CDR2 reads SQIVND (reference sequence). Trimming cost V 8 bases and J 6 bases, with 10 bases left between them. The CDR3 nucleotides are TGTGCCAGTCGCAGGGGCCCTGAAGCTTTCTTT. Amino acids: CASRRGPEAFF.

V gene TRBV27 combines with J gene TRBJ1-3; D is undetermined. From germline, CDR1 is MNHEY and CDR2 SMNVEV (reference sequence). This CDR3 spans 13 amino acids. V lost 4 bases to trimming and J lost 5 bases, with 9 bases between them. The CDR3 sequence is CASSSDPRNTIYF. The DNA of the CDR3 is TGTGCCAGCAGTTCCGACCCCCGAAACACCATATATTTT.

The chain combines TRBV2 with TRBJ1-2; D possibly corresponds to TRBD1 (5 bases). This CDR3 region has 14 residues. With 5 bases removed from V and 2 bases from J, the gap between germline ends came to 12 bases. Germline CDR1 reads SNHLY; CDR2 reads FYNNEI. For the CDR3, the DNA is TGTGCCAGCAGTAGCCTCGACAGAAACTATGGCTACACCTTC. It specifies CASSSLDRNYGYTF.